The following is a TCR beta chain sequence with its context. Its recognized antigen is unknown. Taken from cysteine to phenylalanine, the CDR3 has 13 residues. DNA is not recorded here. The germline V gene sets CDR1 to ENHRY and CDR2 to SYGVKD. The data were obtained in a study of monozygotic twins with inflammatory bowel disease (dated by TCRdb to between 2019 and 2020). Looking at the study overall: A total of around 30 monozygotic twin pairs were included in the full study, comprising nine German pairs (four IBD-concordant, five IBD-discordant) and 19 IBD-discordant Danish pairs. Each individual had, on average, about 151 000 unique TCRalpha sequences and 181 000 unique TCRbeta sequences available for analysis. Disease-associated traits were sought mainly through comparisons between IBD patients and their genetically identical healthy co-twins within discordant pairs. The investigation overall reported the following: Measured by the inverse Simpson index, TCRbeta repertoire diversity was lower in IBD patients than in their healthy co-twins. Background noise and inter-individual variability may have been introduced into the repertoires by the differing immunosuppressive treatments among patients. The analysis was unable to tell apart different T cell subtypes. The results gave no support for a single strong signal or clonotype linked to IBD. IBD patients shared fewer clonotypes with other individuals than healthy twins did, most markedly in patients showing signs of disease activity. No difference in repertoire similarity was observed between concordant and discordant twins, possibly owing to limited statistical power.

Library construction relied on 5' RACE. Each TCR library was prepared from 3,000 to 4,500 ng of total RNA. For each sample, cDNA was synthesized in eight separate reactions using SMARTScribe reverse transcriptase. During cDNA synthesis, unique molecular identifiers containing a 6-nucleotide sample barcode were introduced by template switching. Two nested PCRs of about 16 and 10 cycles amplified the TCRalpha and TCRbeta cDNA, and bead purification followed each PCR. Before amplification, the cDNA was treated with uracil DNA-glycosylase and purified using the QIAquick PCR purification kit. In the second PCR, Illumina TruSeq-compatible adapters and sample-specific barcodes were added. Library quality and concentration were assessed using TapeStation and Qubit, and about 5 ng of each library was pooled. The pooled libraries were sequenced with 2 x 100 bp reads and custom sequencing primers on an Illumina HiSeq2500 single-index Rapid Run. In the authors' own workflow: MiGEC version 1.2.6 was used for UMI-based consensus assembly to correct PCR and sequencing errors. MiXCR version 2.1.1 was used for V(D)J alignment, clonotype assembly and CDR3 extraction. To normalise gene usage, clonotype sharing and MAIT/NKT TCR abundance, the analysis used the top 1000, 10 000 and 20 000 clonotypes per sample. After downsampling to 27 000 UMIs, diversity was calculated as the inverse Simpson index using the vegan R package. Paired Mann-Whitney U tests were applied to discordant twin pairs, with Benjamini-Hochberg correction for multiple testing. Based on TCRdb reprocessing of the reads, there is one entry per CDR3 protein sequence, and DNA is missing. Clone size and V and J calls follow TCRdb, not the original study. The table for this sample lists 350,000 to 500,000 distinct CDR3 sequences. About 2.2% of the sample comes from the top ten.

From each donor, a roughly 2.5 ml peripheral blood sample was drawn into PAXgene tubes and stored at -80 degrees C. Without T cell sorting, total RNA was isolated from whole blood using the PAXgene blood miRNA kit on an automated QIAcube. Peripheral blood from monozygotic twin pairs, either concordant or discordant for inflammatory bowel disease, underwent deep TCRalpha and TCRbeta repertoire profiling that used unique molecular barcoding. For every twin pair, smoking habits were documented, and each individual was categorised as a current, former or never smoker. This clonotype was obtained from a human donor with ulcerative colitis or Crohn's disease, or a healthy co-twin of an affected twin (not recorded which). Source material: blood. The chain is made from TRBV10-3 and TRBJ2-7; TCRdb gives TRBD2 as the D gene, but with no DNA this cannot be confirmed. CDR3 protein: CAIGSQTAYEQYF.